The sequence of this T cell receptor (beta chain) was determined in a study of CD8+ T cells in alopecia areata. Study outcomes and limitations: Mouse data revealed clearer TCR sharing than patient data did, a gap possibly tied to HLA.

As the sequencing template, cDNA was produced by extracting RNA and reverse transcribing it. Repertoires were generated with immunoSEQ multiplex PCR, while TCRdb's copy carries only in-frame clones and drops some. The repertoire holds 150,000 or so clones, with roughly 50% as singletons. This clone was seen just once. The antigen remains undetermined. Specimen: CD4+ T cells sorted from blood. The source of this sequence is a human donor with alopecia areata.

The CDR3 here is CASSSRISDTQYF. The CDR3 region has the DNA TGTGCCAGCAGCTCCCGAATCTCAGATACGCAGTATTTT. The chain uses TRBV6-5 and TRBJ2-3; D is unclear. The germline CDR1 and CDR2 sequences are MNHEY and SVGAGI. V shed 6 bases and J shed 4 bases, with 11 bases lying between them. The CDR3 sequence is 13 residues long.